This T cell receptor (beta chain) was found in a study of T-cell reconstitution after alpha-beta-depleted transplantation in children. Study-wide findings and caveats: Diversity and T-cell counts at one year after transplant derived mostly from new T cells. Certain patients had high TCRbeta diversity at day 60, and it came from recipient T cells and thymic progenitors that survived.

As it was prepared, the TCRbeta library received unique molecular identifiers. TCRdb analysed the PCR reads with MiXCR anew, one entry per CDR3 protein. The data show about 200,000 distinct CDR3 sequences, approximately 17% seen once. The CDR3 length is 16 residues. The J segment lost 5 bases and the V segment lost 0 bases, leaving 5 bases of the junction unmatched. Germline lookup yields CDR1 SEHNR and CDR2 FQNEAQ (reference sequence). This clonotype was counted between two and nine times. Its matching antigen is unknown. V gene TRBV7-9 combines with J gene TRBJ2-1, with 9 bases that match TRBD2. This TCR derives from a male patient under 10 years old who had a stem cell transplant for acute lymphoblastic leukemia, so the T cells may come from the graft donor. Specimen: PBMCs, mostly from graft donor cells, collected 360 days after TCRalphabeta/CD19-depleted stem cell transplant. The CDR3 coding sequence is TGTGCCAGCAGCTTAGCTGGAGCGGGGGGAAACAATGAGCAGTTCTTC. Amino acids: CASSLAGAGGNNEQFF.